Shown below are 16 T cell receptor beta chains from a single sample sequenced in a study of identical twins. TCRdb ran MiXCR on the 5' RACE reads and lists one entry per CDR3 protein. The data hold roughly 220,000 distinct CDR3 sequences, with over 5.5% observed a single time. The same data also went into a second study, on T cells expressing NK-cell markers.

Sequenced input: CD8+ T cells sorted from blood. These TCRs come from a woman aged 18-35 years in good health.

This clonotype was detected only a few times. The V call is TRBV27, the J call TRBJ2-5; D gene ambiguous. CDR1 is MNHEY, CDR2 SMNVEV, per germline (reference sequence). The CDR3 spans 21 residues. Trimming removed 2 bases at V and 0 bases at J, with 28 bases between. In nucleotides, the CDR3 is TGTGCCAGCAGTTTACCCCAACCCCAGGCTAGTCACATCAAGTACCAAGAGACCCAGTACTTC. It is translated as CASSLPQPQASHIKYQETQYF.

This clonotype has only a few counts. The chain has TRBV7-2 and TRBJ2-7; perhaps TRBD2 as D (5 bases). The V and J ends lost 5 bases and 1 base respectively, with 12 bases between them. CDR1 is SGHTA and CDR2 is FQGNSA in the germline V gene. This CDR3 is 14 amino acids long. The CDR3 DNA follows: TGTGCCAGCAGCCCCAGCGGTCCTTCCTACGAGCAGTACTTC. It translates to CASSPSGPSYEQYF.

This clonotype was detected a few times. The chain recombines TRBV12-3 or TRBV12-4 with TRBJ1-2; perhaps TRBD1 as D (6 bases). Deletions cut 6 bases from V and 7 bases from J, with 15 bases between. CDR3 size: 13 residues. The CDR3 sequence is CASSQASGAGYTF. CDR3 DNA: TGTGCCAGCAGCCAAGCCTCAGGGGCTGGCTACACCTTC.

The chain employs TRBV6-5 and TRBJ2-3; D is tentatively TRBD1 or TRBD2 (6 bases each). V lost 4 bases to trimming and J lost 1 base, with 18 bases between them. Germline V lookup: CDR1 MNHEY, CDR2 SVGAGI. There are 17 residues in the CDR3. CDR3 DNA: TGTGCCAGCAGTTCCCCCAGAGGAGGGGGGCGCACAGATACGCAGTATTTT. It encodes CASSSPRGGGRTDTQYF.

The V gene is TRBV3-1, the J gene TRBJ1-6, with TRBD1 matching 8 bases. V lost 8 bases to trimming and J lost 7 bases; unmatched junction nucleotides: 10. The CDR3 is made up of 15 amino acids. Per germline, CDR1 LGHDT and CDR2 YNNKEL (reference sequence). Here the CDR3 reads CASQLRDRTNSPLHF. In nucleotides, the CDR3 is TGTGCCAGCCAACTCCGGGACAGGACAAATTCACCCCTCCACTTT.

This clonotype came up a few times. The J gene is TRBJ2-1, the V gene TRBV10-2; TRBD2 is a possible D gene (7 bases). Germline CDR1 is WSHSY and CDR2 is SAAADI. The V gene lost 6 bases and the J gene lost 3 bases, with 15 bases spanning the gap. This CDR3 has 15 amino acids. CDR3 region: CASRPEGEGYNEQFF. The CDR3 DNA reads as TGCGCCAGCAGACCCGAGGGGGAGGGCTACAATGAGCAGTTCTTC.

CDR3 amino acids: CASSSGLAGETYNEQFF. The CDR3 region has the DNA TGCGCCAGCAGCTCTGGACTAGCGGGAGAAACCTACAATGAGCAGTTCTTC. J is TRBJ2-1 and V is TRBV5-1, with 13 bases fitting TRBD2. The CDR3 loop spans 17 amino acids. V dropped 3 bases and J dropped 2; count of bases not matched to a gene: 5. Germline-derived CDR1 and CDR2 are SGHRS and YFSETQ.

This clonotype showed up just a few times. The gene calls are TRBV30 and TRBJ1-5; D gene uncertain. Between the trimmed V and J ends, which lost 4 bases and 3 bases, there was a span of 13 bases. The CDR3 spans 14 residues. Looked up from germline, CDR1 is GTSNPN and CDR2 is SVGIG (reference sequence). CDR3 region: CAWIAPGSNQPQHF. CDR3 DNA sequence: TGTGCCTGGATCGCGCCGGGTTCCAATCAGCCCCAGCATTTT.

A few counts support this clonotype. The chain is built from TRBV7-2 and TRBJ2-3, with TRBD2 matching over 11 bases. This CDR3 comprises 16 residues. CDR1 SGHTA and CDR2 FQGNSA come from the germline V gene. The V segment lost 4 bases and the J segment 3 bases; nucleotides outside the gene matches: 6. CDR3 region: CASSYTLAGGTDTQYF. The CDR3 DNA reads TGTGCCAGCAGCTACACTCTAGCGGGGGGTACAGATACGCAGTATTTT. The full variable domain, completed using reference TRBV7-2 and TRBJ2-3, is GAGVSQSPSNKVTEKGKDVELRCDPISGHTALYWYRQSLGQGLEFLIYFQGNSAPDKSGLPSDRFSAERTGGSVSTLTIQRTQQEDSAVYLCASSYTLAGGTDTQYFGPGTRLTVL.

This rearrangement joins TRBV27 to TRBJ1-5, with D tentatively TRBD1 (6 bases). This CDR3 region has 15 residues. Trimming took off 5 bases at V and 0 bases at J, with 11 bases between the two ends. Per the germline V gene, CDR1 is MNHEY and CDR2 is SMNVEV (reference sequence). CDR3 residues: CASSQWTDSNQPQHF. Written as DNA, the CDR3 is TGTGCCAGCAGTCAGTGGACAGATAGCAATCAGCCCCAGCATTTT.

This clonotype was seen ten or more times. This sequence joins TRBV29-1 and TRBJ2-3; perhaps D is TRBD1 or TRBD2 (5 bases each). CDR3 size: 11 residues. The V and J ends lost 4 bases and 6 bases respectively, with 8 bases between them. CDR1 and CDR2 from the germline V gene are SQVTM and ANQGSEA. The CDR3 here is CSVAGTDTQYF. CDR3 coding DNA: TGCAGCGTTGCAGGGACCGATACGCAGTATTTT.

This clonotype was found a few times. The V gene is TRBV10-3, the J gene TRBJ2-7; perhaps TRBD2 as D (6 bases). CDR1 ENHRY and CDR2 SYGVKD come from the germline V gene. The CDR3 length is 17 residues. The ends were cut back, 4 bases at V and 3 bases at J, with 22 bases in the middle. CDR3 in DNA: TGTGCCATCAGTGCCCCCCCTGGCGGGGCCAAACTCTACGAGCAGTACTTC. Protein: CAISAPPGGAKLYEQYF.

The chain carries TRBV7-8 and TRBJ2-1, with 8 bases lining up with TRBD2. CDR3 size: 16 residues. CDR1 and CDR2 (germline): SGHVS, FQNEAQ. The V segment lost 0 bases and the J segment 6 bases; nucleotides outside the gene matches: 7. CDR3 bases: TGTGCCAGCAGCTTAGCACCAGCGGGAGTAGGCAATGAGCAGTTCTTC. Translating gives CASSLAPAGVGNEQFF.

Only a few counts were recorded for this clonotype. The chain uses TRBV7-2 and TRBJ1-6; D unresolved. CDR1 and CDR2 from the germline V gene are SGHTA and FQGNSA. The CDR3 has 16 residues. Trimming shortened V by 5 bases and J by 10 bases, and 21 bases separated the two germline ends. CDR3: CASSPIWTQIYSPLHF. The DNA for the CDR3 is TGTGCCAGCAGCCCCATTTGGACGCAGATCTACTCACCCCTCCACTTT.

The chain employs TRBV27 and TRBJ1-6; unclear D gene. The CDR3 contains 13 residues. The germline V gene encodes CDR1 MNHEY and CDR2 SMNVEV (reference sequence). V was pared by 3 bases and J by 6 bases, with 6 bases between. CDR3 nucleotide sequence: TGTGCCAGCAGTTTCTGGACTAATTCACCCCTCCACTTT. This translates into CASSFWTNSPLHF.

There are many counts of this clonotype. The V gene is TRBV15, the J gene TRBJ2-1; a possible D gene is TRBD2 (6 bases). Germline assignment: CDR1 LNHNV and CDR2 YYDKDF (reference sequence). CDR3 length: 13 residues. V was shortened by 5 bases and J by 7 bases, with 12 bases between the two germline ends. The CDR3 region has the DNA TGTGCCACCAGCTCGGGACTCCAAAATGAGCAGTTCTTC. It translates to CATSSGLQNEQFF.